Presented here are 6 T cell receptor beta chains from one specimen sequenced in a study of T cells in localized non-small cell lung cancer. Using immunoSEQ multiplex PCR, the repertoire was profiled, and TCRdb retains in-frame clones only, with some absent. The sample lists approximately 28,000 clones, about four fifths occurring once. The material was peripheral blood mononuclear cells, obtained before any cancer treatment. These receptors originate from a man between 40 and 69 years old with stage III lung adenocarcinoma.

V and J are TRBV29-1 and TRBJ1-2; D gene ambiguous. The CDR3 consists of 15 residues. V lost 2 bases to trimming and J lost 5 bases, with 18 bases between them. Per the germline V gene, CDR1 is SQVTM and CDR2 is ANQGSEA. CDR3 coding DNA: TGCAGCGTTGAAAGTCCTATTGGGCAGGCTTATGGCTACACCTTC. Amino acid sequence: CSVESPIGQAYGYTF.

This chain links TRBV6-1 with TRBJ2-2; D is possibly TRBD1 or TRBD2 (6 bases each). From germline, CDR1 is MNHNS and CDR2 SASEGT. The V gene lost 1 base and the J gene lost 5 bases, with 23 bases spanning the gap. The CDR3 has 19 residues. The CDR3 region is CASSEVFWRAGARTGELFF. DNA of the CDR3: TGTGCCAGCAGTGAAGTTTTTTGGAGGGCAGGGGCACGGACCGGGGAGCTGTTTTTT.

The chain couples TRBV29-1 to TRBJ2-1; 11 bases match TRBD2. This CDR3 comprises 12 residues. Germline V gives CDR1 SQVTM, CDR2 ANQGSEA. V dropped 3 bases and J dropped 14; count of bases not matched to a gene: 6. This CDR3 reads CSVEASGRSKFF. The CDR3 DNA reads as TGCAGCGTTGAGGCTAGCGGGAGGAGTAAGTTCTTC.

The chain combines TRBV18 with TRBJ2-3; maybe TRBD1 (5 bases). The CDR3 is 15 residues long. V was trimmed by 1 base and J by 4 bases, leaving 12 bases between them. Looked up from germline, CDR1 is KGHSH and CDR2 is LQKENI. The CDR3 region is CASSPQDRGPDTQYF. CDR3 coding DNA: TGTGCCAGCTCACCACAGGATAGGGGCCCAGATACGCAGTATTTT.

The chain couples TRBV10-1 to TRBJ1-1; D not resolved. Germline loops: CDR1 WNHNN, CDR2 SYGVQD (reference sequence). Trimming shortened V by 6 bases and J by 3 bases, and 8 bases separated the two germline ends. This CDR3 is built from 12 residues. The CDR3 DNA reads as TGCGCCAGCAGAAAGACCCACACTGAAGCTTTCTTT. Translation: CASRKTHTEAFF.

This chain connects TRBV5-5 to TRBJ1-1; TRBD1 is a possible D gene (6 bases). The germline V gene encodes CDR1 SGHKS and CDR2 YYEKEE (reference sequence). This CDR3 contains 11 residues. Trimming stripped 4 bases from V and 11 bases from J, with 12 bases between. CDR3 in amino acids: CASSEQGDAFF. The CDR3 region has the DNA TGTGCCAGCAGCGAACAGGGCGACGCTTTCTTT.